This is a list of T cell receptor beta chains from one sample in a study of OX40 agonist ivuxolimab in advanced cancers. Profiled with immunoSEQ multiplex PCR; TCRdb holds only in-frame clones, not every one. The sample lists 25,000 to 35,000 clones, around 82% occurring once. The material sequenced was CD4+ or CD8+ T cells sorted from blood, taken in a trial of the OX40 agonist ivuxolimab. The receptors derive from an adult with an advanced solid tumor such as melanoma, head and neck, liver or kidney cancer. CDR3s include the opening cysteine and the closing phenylalanine or tryptophan. D genes are given only for firm matches. Only some rows state a clone size, as once, few, many or a class for expanded clones.

TRBJ2-3 - - TRBV15 CATSKRRQGGGDTQYF TGTGCCACCAGCAAGAGACGACAAGGGGGAGGGGATACGCAGTATTTT
TRBJ2-7 few TRBD2 TRBV13 CASSFGTSGGNEQYF TGTGCCAGCAGCTTCGGGACTAGCGGGGGGAACGAGCAGTACTTC
TRBJ2-1 - - TRBV27 CASSPHLEANYNEQFF TGTGCCAGCAGTCCCCATCTCGAGGCCAATTACAATGAGCAGTTCTTC
TRBJ2-1 once - TRBV28 CASRWVLGSYNEQFF TGTGCCAGCAGATGGGTTCTGGGGTCCTACAATGAGCAGTTCTTC
TRBJ1-2 - - TRBV5-6 CASSASDAYGYTF TGTGCCAGCAGCGCCTCAGATGCTTATGGCTACACCTTC
TRBJ2-5 - - TRBV19 CASRVFSGAQETQYF TGTGCCAGTCGCGTGTTTAGCGGAGCCCAAGAGACCCAGTACTTC
TRBJ2-1 once TRBD2 TRBV5-1 CASSSEASGTGNEQFF TGCGCCAGCAGTTCGGAGGCTAGCGGGACGGGTAATGAGCAGTTCTTC
TRBJ1-6 - - TRBV10-3 CATSDSEGSPLHF TGTGCCACCTCGGATAGCGAGGGCTCACCCCTCCACTTT
TRBJ1-1 - - TRBV6-1 CASSSLGGLTEAFF TGTGCCAGCAGTTCCCTAGGGGGGCTAACTGAAGCTTTCTTT
TRBJ1-5 - TRBD1 TRBV28 CASSFGDRGPNQPQHF TGTGCCAGCAGTTTTGGAGACAGGGGTCCGAATCAGCCCCAGCATTTT
TRBJ1-3 - - TRBV5-6 CASSLAGFGNTIYF TGTGCCAGCAGCTTGGCAGGGTTCGGAAACACCATATATTTT
TRBJ1-1 - - TRBV4-2 CASSQASGEAFF TGTGCCAGCAGCCAAGCCTCAGGGGAAGCTTTCTTT
TRBJ2-5 - - TRBV6-5 CASSLYAGLGETQYF TGTGCCAGCAGCCTTTACGCAGGGTTGGGAGAGACCCAGTACTTC
TRBJ2-7 - TRBD2 TRBV6-6 CASSSLGLAGGHEQYF TGTGCCAGCAGTTCCCTCGGACTAGCGGGGGGACACGAGCAGTACTTC
TRBJ2-4 - - TRBV21-1 CASSKGAGERNIQYF TGTGCCAGCAGCAAAGGGGCGGGGGAGAGAAACATTCAGTACTTC
TRBJ2-7 - TRBD1 TRBV18 CASSESGTGLQGEQYF TGTGCCAGCTCAGAGAGCGGGACAGGGCTTCAAGGCGAGCAGTACTTC
TRBJ2-1 - TRBD1 TRBV6-5 CASSPETGGNEQFF TGTGCCAGCAGTCCAGAGACAGGGGGCAATGAGCAGTTCTTC
TRBJ2-4 - - TRBV11-2 CASRSVETAKNIQYF TGTGCCAGCAGATCAGTCGAGACGGCCAAAAACATTCAGTACTTC
TRBJ2-1 - TRBD2 TRBV13 CASSLLAGYNEQFF TGTGCCAGCAGCTTACTAGCGGGTTACAATGAGCAGTTCTTC
TRBJ1-5 - TRBD1 TRBV19 CASSSLGGGQPQHF TGTGCCAGTAGTAGTTTAGGAGGGGGCCAGCCCCAGCATTTT
TRBJ1-1 - TRBD1 TRBV5-1 CASSSQGGWVTEAFF TGCGCCAGCAGCTCCCAGGGGGGTTGGGTCACTGAAGCTTTCTTT
TRBJ1-3 - - TRBV30 CAWRSSGNTIYF TGTGCCTGGAGGTCCTCTGGAAACACCATATATTTT
TRBJ1-3 once - TRBV7-6 CASSGATVEGVTIYF TGTGCCAGCAGCGGAGCGACAGTCGAAGGGGTCACCATATATTTT
TRBJ1-1 - - TRBV5-6 CASSPTGSTEAFF TGTGCCAGCAGCCCCACAGGGAGCACTGAAGCTTTCTTT
TRBJ2-7 - - TRBV11-2 CASSYRDGTYEQYF TGTGCCAGCAGCTACCGGGACGGTACCTACGAGCAGTACTTC
TRBJ1-1 - - TRBV2 CAISPGNTEAFF TGTGCCATCAGCCCGGGGAACACTGAAGCTTTCTTT
TRBJ2-6 - - TRBV7-9 CASSQAGGSGANVLTF TGCGCCAGCAGCCAGGCTGGGGGCTCTGGGGCCAACGTCCTGACTTTC
TRBJ2-7 once - TRBV6-5 CASSPPTGEPYEQYF TGTGCCAGCAGTCCCCCGACAGGAGAACCCTACGAGCAGTACTTC
TRBJ1-1 - TRBD1 TRBV4-3 CASSPQGGRGEAFF TGCGCCAGCAGCCCACAGGGGGGGAGGGGTGAAGCTTTCTTT
TRBJ1-1 few TRBD1 TRBV9 CASSLGTGGREAFF TGTGCCAGCAGCCTTGGGACAGGGGGACGGGAAGCTTTCTTT
TRBJ2-3 - - TRBV7-8 CASSLVSGGQSGTDTQYF TGTGCCAGCAGCTTAGTTTCCGGCGGCCAATCTGGCACAGATACGCAGTATTTT
TRBJ2-7 - - TRBV4-2 CASSQAYRTDYYEQYF TGTGCCAGCAGCCAAGCCTATCGGACAGATTACTACGAGCAGTACTTC
TRBJ2-7 - - TRBV30 CAWSGMGNEQYF TGTGCCTGGAGTGGCATGGGGAACGAGCAGTACTTC
TRBJ2-7 - - TRBV11-2 CASSDRLYEQYF TGTGCCAGCAGCGACAGACTCTACGAGCAGTACTTC
TRBJ2-7 - - TRBV21-1 CASSPKDRHYEQYF TGTGCCAGCAGCCCAAAGGACAGGCACTACGAGCAGTACTTC
TRBJ2-3 - - TRBV7-9 CASSLVPVRTDTQYF TGTGCCAGCAGCTTAGTTCCGGTGAGGACAGATACGCAGTATTTT
TRBJ1-3 once - TRBV11-2 CASSLVGGDGPNSGNTIYF TGTGCCAGCAGCTTAGTGGGGGGGGACGGCCCGAACTCTGGAAACACCATATATTTT
TRBJ1-4 - - TRBV4-1 CASEDTPGFNEKLFF TGCGCCAGCGAGGACACTCCGGGATTTAATGAAAAACTGTTTTTT
TRBJ2-7 - - TRBV4-1 CASSQDRTVWAEQYF TGTGCCAGCAGCCAAGATAGGACAGTGTGGGCCGAGCAGTACTTC
TRBJ2-1 - - TRBV19 CASSKEDGDNEQFF TGTGCCAGTAGTAAAGAGGACGGGGACAATGAGCAGTTCTTC
TRBJ1-5 - - TRBV4-1 CASSQGVQALNQPQHF TGCGCCAGCAGTCAAGGGGTACAGGCGCTCAATCAGCCCCAGCATTTT
TRBJ1-1 - - TRBV6-6 CASNHGQTEAFF TGTGCCAGCAACCATGGGCAGACCGAAGCTTTCTTT